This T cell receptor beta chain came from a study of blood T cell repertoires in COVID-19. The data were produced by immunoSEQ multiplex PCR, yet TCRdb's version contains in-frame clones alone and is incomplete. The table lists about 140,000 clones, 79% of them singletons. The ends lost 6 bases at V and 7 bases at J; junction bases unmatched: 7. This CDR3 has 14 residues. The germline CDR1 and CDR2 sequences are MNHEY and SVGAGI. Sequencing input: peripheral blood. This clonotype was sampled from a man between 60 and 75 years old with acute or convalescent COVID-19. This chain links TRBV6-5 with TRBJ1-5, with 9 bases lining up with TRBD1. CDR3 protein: CASSLTGGLQPQHF. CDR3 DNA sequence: TGTGCCAGCAGCCTAACAGGGGGCCTACAGCCCCAGCATTTT.